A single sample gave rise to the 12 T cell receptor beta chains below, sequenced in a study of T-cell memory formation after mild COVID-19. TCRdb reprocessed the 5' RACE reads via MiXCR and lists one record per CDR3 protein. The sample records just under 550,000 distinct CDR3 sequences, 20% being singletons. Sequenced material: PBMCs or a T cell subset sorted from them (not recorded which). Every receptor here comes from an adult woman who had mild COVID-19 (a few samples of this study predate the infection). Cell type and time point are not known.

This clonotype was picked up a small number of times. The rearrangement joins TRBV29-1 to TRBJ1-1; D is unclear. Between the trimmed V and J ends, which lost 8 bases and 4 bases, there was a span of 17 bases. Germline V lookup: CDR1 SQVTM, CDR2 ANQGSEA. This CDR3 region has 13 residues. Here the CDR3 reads CSCVVGRGTEAFF. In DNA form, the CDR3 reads TGCAGCTGCGTGGTCGGGCGGGGCACTGAAGCTTTCTTT. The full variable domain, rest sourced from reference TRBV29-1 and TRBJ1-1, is SAVISQKPSRDICQRGTSLTIQCQVDSQVTMMFWYRQQPGQSLTLIATANQGSEATYESGFVIDKFPISRPNLTFSTLTVSNMSPEDSSIYLCSCVVGRGTEAFFGQGTRLTVV.

CDR3 nucleotide sequence: TGTGCCAGCAGTTTACTTTCCGGGACAGGGGACACCGGGGAGCTGTTTTTT. This codes for CASSLLSGTGDTGELFF. The J gene is TRBJ2-2, the V gene TRBV7-9, with TRBD1 identical over 10 bases. V gave up 6 bases and J gave up 3 bases; unmatched junction bases: 10. The CDR3 spans 17 residues. Germline CDR1 and CDR2: SEHNR and FQNEAQ (reference sequence).

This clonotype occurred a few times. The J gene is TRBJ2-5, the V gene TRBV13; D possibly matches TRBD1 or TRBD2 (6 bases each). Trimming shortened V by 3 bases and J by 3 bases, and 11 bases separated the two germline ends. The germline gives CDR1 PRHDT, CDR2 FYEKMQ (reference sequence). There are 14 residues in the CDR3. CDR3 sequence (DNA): TGTGCCAGCAGCTTGGGGGGCCGAAAAGAGACCCAGTACTTC. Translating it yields CASSLGGRKETQYF.

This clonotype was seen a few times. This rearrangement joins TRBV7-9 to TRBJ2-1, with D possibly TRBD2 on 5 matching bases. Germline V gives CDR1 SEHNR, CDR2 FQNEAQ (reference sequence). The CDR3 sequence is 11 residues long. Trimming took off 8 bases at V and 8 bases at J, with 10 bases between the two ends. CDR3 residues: CASQKRYEQFF. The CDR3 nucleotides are TGTGCCAGCCAGAAGCGGTATGAGCAGTTCTTC.

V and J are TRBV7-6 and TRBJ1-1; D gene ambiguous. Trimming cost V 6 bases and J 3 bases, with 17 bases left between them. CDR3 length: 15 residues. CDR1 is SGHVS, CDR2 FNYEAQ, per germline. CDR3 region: CASRTPSLPDTEAFF. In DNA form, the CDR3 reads TGTGCCAGCAGAACCCCATCCCTTCCCGACACTGAAGCTTTCTTT.

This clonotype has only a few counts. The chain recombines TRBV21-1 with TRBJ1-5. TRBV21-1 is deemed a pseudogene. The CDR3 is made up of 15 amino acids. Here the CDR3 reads CASSKAPAGTQPQHF. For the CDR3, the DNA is TGTGCCAGCAGCAAAGCACCGGCAGGGACTCAGCCCCAGCATTTT.

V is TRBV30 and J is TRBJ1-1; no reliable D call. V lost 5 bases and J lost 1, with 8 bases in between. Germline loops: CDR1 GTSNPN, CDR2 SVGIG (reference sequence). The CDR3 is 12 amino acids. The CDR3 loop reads CAWSSRNTEAFF. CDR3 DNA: TGTGCCTGGTCGTCGAGGAACACTGAAGCTTTCTTT.

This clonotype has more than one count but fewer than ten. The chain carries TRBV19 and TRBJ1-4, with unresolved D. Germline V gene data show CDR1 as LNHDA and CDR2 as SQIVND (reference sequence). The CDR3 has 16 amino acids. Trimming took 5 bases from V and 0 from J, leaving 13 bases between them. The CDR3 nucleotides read TGTGCCAGTAGTTTGCTCGGCGCTCCAACTAATGAAAAACTGTTTTTT. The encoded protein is CASSLLGAPTNEKLFF.

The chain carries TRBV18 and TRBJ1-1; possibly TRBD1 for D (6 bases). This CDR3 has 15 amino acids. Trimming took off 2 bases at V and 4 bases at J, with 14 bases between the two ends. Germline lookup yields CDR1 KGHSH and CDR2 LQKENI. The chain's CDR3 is CASSPYEGGTTEAFF. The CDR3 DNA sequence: TGTGCCAGCTCACCATATGAAGGGGGGACCACTGAAGCTTTCTTT.

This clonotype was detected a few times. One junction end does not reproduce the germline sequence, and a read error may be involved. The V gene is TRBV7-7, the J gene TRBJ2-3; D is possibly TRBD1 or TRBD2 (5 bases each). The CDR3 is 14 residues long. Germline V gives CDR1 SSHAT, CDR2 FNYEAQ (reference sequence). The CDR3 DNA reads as TGTGCTAGCAGCTTAGCCCAGAGGGGCGATACGCAGTATTTT. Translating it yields CASSLAQRGDTQYF.

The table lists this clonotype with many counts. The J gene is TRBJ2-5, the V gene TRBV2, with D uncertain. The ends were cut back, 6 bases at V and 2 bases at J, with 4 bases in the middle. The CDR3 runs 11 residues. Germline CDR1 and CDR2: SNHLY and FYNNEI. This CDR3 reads CASRQQETQYF. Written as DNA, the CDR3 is TGTGCCAGCAGACAGCAAGAGACCCAGTACTTC.

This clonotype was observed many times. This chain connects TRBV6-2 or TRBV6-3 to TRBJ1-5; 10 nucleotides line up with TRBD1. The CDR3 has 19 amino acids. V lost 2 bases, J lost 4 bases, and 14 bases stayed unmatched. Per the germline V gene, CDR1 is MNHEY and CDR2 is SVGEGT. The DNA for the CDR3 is TGTGCCAGCAGTTACACCGTGACAGGGGGCACAGGGATGAATCAGCCCCAGCATTTT. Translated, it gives CASSYTVTGGTGMNQPQHF.